The rows below give T cell receptor beta chains drawn from one sample of a study of blood T cell repertoires in COVID-19. Generated by immunoSEQ multiplex PCR, the TCRdb table keeps only in-frame clones and is missing some. The data show some 330,000 clones, with over 85% seen just once and 1.8% held by the top ten. The sequenced sample was peripheral blood. All receptors come from a woman in her thirties with COVID-19, enrolled during active disease. CDR3s include the opening cysteine and the closing phenylalanine or tryptophan. D genes are given only for firm matches. Some rows mark clone size as missing; the rest say once, few, many or name a class of expanded clone.

V gene	D gene	clone size	J gene	CDR3 DNA	CDR3 protein
TRBV4-2	.	once	TRBJ1-2	TGTGCCAGCAGCCAAGAGGTGGCAGACTATGGCTACACCTTC	CASSQEVADYGYTF
TRBV10-1	TRBD1	.	TRBJ2-1	TGCGCCAGCAGTGCACGTACAGGGGGCGTCGGCAATGAGCAGTTCTTC	CASSARTGGVGNEQFF
TRBV4-1	.	.	TRBJ2-1	TGCGCCAGCAGCCAAGATAGGCAGGGGAATGAGCAGTTCTTC	CASSQDRQGNEQFF
TRBV20-1	TRBD1	.	TRBJ1-6	TGCAGTGCGCGGGACAGTGTCCTCCACTTT	CSARDSVLHF
TRBV4-1	.	.	TRBJ2-1	TGCGCCAGCAGGGAGGACCCGGGACTGGCCTACAATGAGCAGTTCTTC	CASREDPGLAYNEQFF
TRBV5-8	TRBD1	once	TRBJ2-4	TGTGCCAGCAGCAAAGGACAGGGGATGGGAATAGCCAAAAACATTCAGTACTTC	CASSKGQGMGIAKNIQYF
TRBV11-2	.	.	TRBJ1-1	TGTGCCAGCAGCTCAGGGGTAGTGGCTTTCTTT	CASSSGVVAFF
TRBV2	TRBD1	.	TRBJ1-2	TGTGCCAGCAGTGCGTTGACAGGGCCCGATGGCTACACCTTC	CASSALTGPDGYTF
TRBV5-1	.	.	TRBJ1-2	TGCGCCAGCACGTCGGAATCGAGGAGAGGCTACACCTTC	CASTSESRRGYTF
TRBV3-1/TRBV3-2	.	few	TRBJ1-1	TGTGCCAGCAGGCCCAGGGCGGCCAACACTGAAGCTTTCTTT	CASRPRAANTEAFF
TRBV5-1	.	.	TRBJ1-6	TGCGCCAGCAAAAAGACAGGAAACTATAATTCACCCCTCCACTTT	CASKKTGNYNSPLHF
TRBV29-1	.	.	TRBJ2-1	TGCAGCGCGGACAGTCGTTATGAGCAGTTCTTC	CSADSRYEQFF
TRBV5-1	.	.	TRBJ2-4	TGCGCCAGCAGTGACACCAGGCAAAACATTCAGTACTTC	CASSDTRQNIQYF
TRBV28	.	.	TRBJ1-5	TGTGCCAGCAGATCGCAGGGCAGTCATCAGCCCCAGCATTTT	CASRSQGSHQPQHF
TRBV4-1	.	.	TRBJ2-2	TGCGCCAGCAGCCAAGATCCCAGGGCCGGGGAGCTGTTTTTT	CASSQDPRAGELFF
TRBV29-1	.	.	TRBJ1-4	TGCAGCGTTGGCGGCGGGCGCCTAAATGAAAAACTGTTTTTT	CSVGGGRLNEKLFF
TRBV4-1	TRBD2	.	TRBJ2-1	TGCGCCAGCAGCCAAGGGGCGGGGGGGCCTTATGAGCAGTTCTTC	CASSQGAGGPYEQFF
TRBV27	TRBD1	.	TRBJ1-6	TGTGCCAGCAGCCTATGGACAGGGTCCTCACCCCTCCACTTT	CASSLWTGSSPLHF
TRBV11-3	.	.	TRBJ1-1	TGTGCCAGCAGCAGCCGGGAGCCGAACACTGAAGCTTTCTTT	CASSSREPNTEAFF
TRBV29-1	TRBD2	.	TRBJ2-5	TGCAGCACGGGGGGACTCGGGTACCAAGAGACCCAGTACTTC	CSTGGLGYQETQYF
TRBV9	TRBD1	.	TRBJ2-7	TGTGCCAGCAGCGTAACGGGGACAGCCTACGAGCAGTACTTC	CASSVTGTAYEQYF
TRBV7-9	.	.	TRBJ2-3	TGTGCCAGCAGCTTACACACCGGGTACACAGATACGCAGTATTTT	CASSLHTGYTDTQYF
TRBV2	.	.	TRBJ1-6	TGTGCCAGCAAAGGTCAGGGCGGGGGAATCTCACCCCTCCACTTT	CASKGQGGGISPLHF
TRBV29-1	.	.	TRBJ1-1	TGCAGCGCGGCCCCCGGGTTGGGGAACACTGAAGCTTTCTTT	CSAAPGLGNTEAFF
TRBV5-8	.	few	TRBJ2-2	TGTGCCAGCAGCGCCTACCCCCTGGCGGGTGCCGGGGAGCTGTTTTTT	CASSAYPLAGAGELFF
TRBV19	TRBD1	.	TRBJ1-5	TGTGCCAGTAGTACTGACAGGGTCAGTCAGCCCCAGCATTTT	CASSTDRVSQPQHF
TRBV7-9	.	.	TRBJ1-2	TGTGCCAGCAGCTTAATCGCAGATTTCTATGGCTACACCTTC	CASSLIADFYGYTF
TRBV4-1	.	.	TRBJ1-6	TGCGCCAGCAGCTATAGTAGGGTTCAGGGTTCACCCCTCCACTTT	CASSYSRVQGSPLHF
TRBV27	TRBD1	.	TRBJ1-1	TGTGCCAGCAGTCAAGGACAGGGGGGTTACACTGAAGCTTTCTTT	CASSQGQGGYTEAFF
TRBV6-5	TRBD1	.	TRBJ1-5	TGTGCCAGCAGCCGAACAGGGGTGGATCAGCCCCAGCATTTT	CASSRTGVDQPQHF
TRBV19	.	few	TRBJ1-2	TGTGCCAGTAGTATCGGGACACCCTATGGCTACACCTTC	CASSIGTPYGYTF
TRBV2	.	few	TRBJ1-4	TGTGCCAGCAGTGAAACAGGGATGGGATTGGAAAAACTGTTTTTT	CASSETGMGLEKLFF
TRBV11-3	.	.	TRBJ2-5	TGTGCCAGCAGAGTTGGATCATCCGCAGGAGAGACCCAGTACTTC	CASRVGSSAGETQYF
TRBV5-1	.	.	TRBJ1-1	TGCGCCAGCAGGTTGGACCCAACCGGGACTGAAGCTTTCTTT	CASRLDPTGTEAFF
TRBV5-1	.	.	TRBJ1-2	TGCGCCAGCAGCTTGGCACAGTCCTATGGCTACACCTTC	CASSLAQSYGYTF
TRBV3-1/TRBV3-2	TRBD2	.	TRBJ2-1	TGTGCCAGCAGCCAAGCGGGGGGGCTCTATGAGCAGTTCTTC	CASSQAGGLYEQFF
TRBV7-9	TRBD1	once	TRBJ1-1	TGTGCCAGCGACAGGGGGGACACTGAAGCTTTCTTT	CASDRGDTEAFF
TRBV4-1	.	.	TRBJ2-2	TGCGCCAGCAGCCAAGTTGGCGGGCGCCCCGGGGAGCTGTTTTTT	CASSQVGGRPGELFF
TRBV9	TRBD1	.	TRBJ1-2	TGTGCCAGCAGCGCCAGACAGGGGGCTAACTATGGCTACACCTTC	CASSARQGANYGYTF
TRBV7-8	TRBD2	.	TRBJ2-3	TGTGCCAGCAGCCTCTTCGCGGGGGGCCGGACAGATACGCAGTATTTT	CASSLFAGGRTDTQYF
TRBV14	.	.	TRBJ1-6	TGTGCCAGCAGCTTGACTGATAATTCACCCCTCCACTTT	CASSLTDNSPLHF
TRBV4-2	TRBD2	.	TRBJ2-1	TGTGCCAGCAGCCAAGATTTACTAGCGGCCGCTGAGCAGTTCTTC	CASSQDLLAAAEQFF
TRBV30	.	.	TRBJ1-1	TGTGCCTGGAGTGTGGGGGCAAACACTGAAGCTTTCTTT	CAWSVGANTEAFF
TRBV3-1/TRBV3-2	TRBD1	.	TRBJ1-4	TGTGCCAGCAGCCTTGGGACAGGGGGCAGTGAAAAACTGTTTTTT	CASSLGTGGSEKLFF
TRBV27	TRBD1	.	TRBJ1-5	TGTGCCAGCAGCATAAGGGGGCCGGCTGGGGGCCATCAGCCCCAGCATTTT	CASSIRGPAGGHQPQHF